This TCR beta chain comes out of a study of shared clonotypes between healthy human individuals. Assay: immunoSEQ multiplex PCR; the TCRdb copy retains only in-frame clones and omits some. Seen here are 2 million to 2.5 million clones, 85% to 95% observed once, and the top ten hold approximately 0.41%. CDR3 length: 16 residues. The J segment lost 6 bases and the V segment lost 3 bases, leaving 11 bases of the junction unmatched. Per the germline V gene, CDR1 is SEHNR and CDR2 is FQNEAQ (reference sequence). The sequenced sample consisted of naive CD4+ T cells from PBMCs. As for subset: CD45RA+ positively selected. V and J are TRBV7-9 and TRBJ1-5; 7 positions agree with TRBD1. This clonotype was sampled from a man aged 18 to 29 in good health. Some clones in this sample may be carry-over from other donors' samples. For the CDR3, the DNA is TGTGCCAGCAGCTTTGGGCCAGGGGGTGGTGGTCAGCCCCAGCATTTT. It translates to CASSFGPGGGGQPQHF.